The source of this T cell receptor (beta chain) is a study of CXCR3-negative and CXCR3-positive naive CD8 T cells. Libraries of TRB cDNA were made by 5' RACE and carried UMIs. After re-calling the 5' RACE reads, TCRdb lists one entry per CDR3 protein, DNA absent. This sample's table has 20,000 to 25,000 distinct CDR3 sequences. This CDR3 is 13 amino acids long. This chain uses TRBV12-3 or TRBV12-4 with TRBJ1-2. Sequencing was performed on memory CD8+ T cells from blood. The TCR originated in a human donor in good health. Some clones in this sample may be carry-over from other donors' samples. This CDR3 is CASNGPSGYGYTF.